The entry below gives a single T cell receptor (beta chain) sequence along with its context. The antigen is unknown. The source of the sample is a study of blood T cells in healthy people across ages. Study-level findings and limits: Long-lived and aged donors differed, with more naive CD4+ cells and higher diversity in the long-lived.

With a J-beta primer mix and a sample-barcoded 5' primer, a second PCR ran about 6 to 11 cycles. Via MiXCR, TCRdb re-called the 5' RACE reads, giving one row per CDR3 protein. The data show around 800,000 distinct CDR3 sequences, around 45% seen once. V shed 7 bases and J shed 2 bases, with 18 bases lying between them. CDR3 length: 15 residues. Germline CDR1 reads MNHEY; CDR2 reads SVGAGI. This TCR was sampled from a man older than 75 in good health. The specimen sequenced was blood. This chain joins TRBV6-5 and TRBJ2-7; weak D call: TRBD1 (5 bases). The CDR3 DNA reads as TGTGCCAGCATGTTCGGCCAGGGTGATACCTACGAGCAGTACTTC. As protein: CASMFGQGDTYEQYF.